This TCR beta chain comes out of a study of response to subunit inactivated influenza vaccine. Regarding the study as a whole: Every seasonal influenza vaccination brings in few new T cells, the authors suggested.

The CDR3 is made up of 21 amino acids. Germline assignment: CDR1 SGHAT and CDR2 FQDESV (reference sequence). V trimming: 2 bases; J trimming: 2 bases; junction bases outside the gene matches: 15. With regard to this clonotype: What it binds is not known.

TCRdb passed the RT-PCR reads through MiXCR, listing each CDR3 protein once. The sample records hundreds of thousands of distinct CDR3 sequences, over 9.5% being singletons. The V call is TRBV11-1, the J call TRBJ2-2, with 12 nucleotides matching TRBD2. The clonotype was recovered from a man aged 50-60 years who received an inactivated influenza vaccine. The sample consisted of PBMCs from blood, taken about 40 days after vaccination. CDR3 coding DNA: TGTGCCAGCAGCTTAAAAGTACAACTAGCGGGGGGCCCACTTAACACCGGGGAGCTGTTTTTT. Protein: CASSLKVQLAGGPLNTGELFF.